This T cell receptor beta chain was captured in a study of cytomegalovirus exposure and HLA in healthy donors. Method: immunoSEQ multiplex PCR; TCRdb's copy keeps in-frame clones and lacks some. Of about 360,000 clones in the sample, approximately 90% were seen once. The TCR sequence derives from a young woman in good health and CMV-seronegative. The sample consisted of PBMCs.

DNA for the CDR3: TGTGCCAGCAGTTCCCCAACGACATGGCTCTATGGCTACACCTTC. Protein: CASSSPTTWLYGYTF. The chain employs TRBV28 and TRBJ1-2; D remains unclear. Germline V CDR1 and CDR2: MDHEN, SYDVKM. V lost 4 bases to trimming and J lost 4 bases, with 16 bases between them. This CDR3 contains 15 residues.